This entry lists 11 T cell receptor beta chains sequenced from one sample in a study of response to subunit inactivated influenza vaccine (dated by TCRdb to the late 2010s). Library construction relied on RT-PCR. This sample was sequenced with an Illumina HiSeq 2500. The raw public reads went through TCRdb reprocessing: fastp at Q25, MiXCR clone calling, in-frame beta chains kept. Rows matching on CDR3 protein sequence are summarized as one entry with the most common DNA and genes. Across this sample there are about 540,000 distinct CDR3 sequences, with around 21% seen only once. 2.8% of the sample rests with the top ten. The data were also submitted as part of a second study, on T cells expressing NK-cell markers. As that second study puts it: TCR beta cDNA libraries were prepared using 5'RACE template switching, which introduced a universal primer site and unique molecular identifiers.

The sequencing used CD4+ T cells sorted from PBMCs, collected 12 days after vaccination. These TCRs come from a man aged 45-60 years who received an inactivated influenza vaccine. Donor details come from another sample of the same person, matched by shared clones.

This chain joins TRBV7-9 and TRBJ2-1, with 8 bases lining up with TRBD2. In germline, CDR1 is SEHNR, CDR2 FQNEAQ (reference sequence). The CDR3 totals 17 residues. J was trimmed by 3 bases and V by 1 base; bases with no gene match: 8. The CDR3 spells CASSLDRAGVLYNEQFF. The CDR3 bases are TGTGCCAGCAGCTTAGACCGAGCGGGAGTTCTCTACAATGAGCAGTTCTTC.

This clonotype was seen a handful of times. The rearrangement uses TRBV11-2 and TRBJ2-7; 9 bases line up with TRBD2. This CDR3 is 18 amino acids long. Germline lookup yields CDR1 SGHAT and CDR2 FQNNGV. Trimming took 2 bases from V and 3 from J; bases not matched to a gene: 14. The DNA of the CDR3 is TGTGCCAGCAGCTTATACCCTCCCCTTAGCGGGAGTCTCTACGAGCAGTACTTC. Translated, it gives CASSLYPPLSGSLYEQYF.

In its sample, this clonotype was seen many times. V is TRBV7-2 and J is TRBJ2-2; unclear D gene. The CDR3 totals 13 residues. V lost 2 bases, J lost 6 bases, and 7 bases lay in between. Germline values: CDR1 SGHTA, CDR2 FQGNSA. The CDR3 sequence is CASSLTQAGELFF. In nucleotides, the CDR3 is TGTGCCAGCAGCTTAACGCAAGCCGGGGAGCTGTTTTTT.

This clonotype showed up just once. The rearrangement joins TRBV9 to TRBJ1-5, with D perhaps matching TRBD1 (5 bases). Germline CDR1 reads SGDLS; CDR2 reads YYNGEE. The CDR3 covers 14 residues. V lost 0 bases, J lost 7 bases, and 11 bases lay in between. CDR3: CASSVDTGTQPQHF. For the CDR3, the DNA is TGTGCCAGCAGCGTAGACACGGGGACCCAGCCCCAGCATTTT.

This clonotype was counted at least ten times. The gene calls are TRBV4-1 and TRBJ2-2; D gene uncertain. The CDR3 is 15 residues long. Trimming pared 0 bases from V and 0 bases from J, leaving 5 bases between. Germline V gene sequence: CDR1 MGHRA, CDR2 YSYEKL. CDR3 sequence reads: CASSQDVTNTGELFF. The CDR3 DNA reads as TGCGCCAGCAGCCAAGATGTCACGAACACCGGGGAGCTGTTTTTT.

The CDR3 coding sequence is TGCAGTGCTAGAGATCTGACTAGCGGGAGAAACAATGAGCAGTTCTTC. Its protein is CSARDLTSGRNNEQFF. This rearrangement joins TRBV20-1 to TRBJ2-1; 12 nucleotides line up with TRBD2. J gave up 5 bases and V 0 bases, and 5 bases lay outside the gene matches. The CDR3 totals 16 residues. CDR1 DFQATT and CDR2 SNEGSKA come from the germline V gene (reference sequence).

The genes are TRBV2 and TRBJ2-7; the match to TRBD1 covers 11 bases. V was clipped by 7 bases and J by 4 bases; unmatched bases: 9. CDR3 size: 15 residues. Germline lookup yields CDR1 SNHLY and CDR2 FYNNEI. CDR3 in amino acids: CASKKRTGGRYEQYF. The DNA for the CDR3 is TGTGCCAGCAAAAAGCGGACAGGGGGCCGGTACGAGCAGTACTTC.

The CDR3 DNA is TGTGCCAGCAGCGCACAGGGACAGGGCGGGCCCTTCGCCCAGTACTTC. Translated: CASSAQGQGGPFAQYF. The chain carries TRBV7-9 and TRBJ2-5, with TRBD1 matching 9 bases. The CDR3 has 16 residues. With V trimmed by 5 bases and J by 9 bases, 16 bases remained unmatched. Germline assignment: CDR1 SEHNR and CDR2 FQNEAQ (reference sequence).

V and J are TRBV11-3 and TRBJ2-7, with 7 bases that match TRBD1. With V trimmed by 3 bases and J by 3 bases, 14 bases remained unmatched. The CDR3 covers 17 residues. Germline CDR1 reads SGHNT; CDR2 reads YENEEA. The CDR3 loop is CASSFGSLGQHFYEQYF. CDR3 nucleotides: TGTGCCAGCAGCTTCGGATCTCTGGGACAGCATTTCTACGAGCAGTACTTC.

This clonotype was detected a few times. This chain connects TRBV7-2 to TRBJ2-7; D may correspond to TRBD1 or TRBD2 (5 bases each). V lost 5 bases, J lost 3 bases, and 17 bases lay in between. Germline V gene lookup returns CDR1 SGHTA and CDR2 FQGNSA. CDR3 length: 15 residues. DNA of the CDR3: TGTGCCAGCAGCCGGGCCGGGACGGATTTCTACGAGCAGTACTTC. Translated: CASSRAGTDFYEQYF.

CDR3 nucleotide sequence: TGCAGTGCCAAGTCAGGAGGTGAAAAACTGTTTTTT. Amino acids: CSAKSGGEKLFF. The chain joins TRBV20-1 to TRBJ1-4, with D unclear. The germline V gene has CDR1 DFQATT and CDR2 SNEGSKA (reference sequence). The CDR3 sequence is 12 residues long. The V end was cut by 6 bases, the J end by 7 bases, with 12 bases between.